The 26 T cell receptor beta chains below come from one sample, sequenced in a study of patients and donors after allogeneic stem cell transplantation (TCRdb year 2020). Receptor amplification or capture employed RT-PCR. Sequenced on a NextSeq 550. In-frame beta chains were kept once TCRdb had trimmed the public reads at Q25 with fastp and called clones with MiXCR. A single entry per CDR3 protein holds the most common genes and DNA from its merged rows. The sample yields roughly 880,000 distinct CDR3 sequences; 15% to 20% were counted once. The ten most abundant clones make up roughly 6% of the sample. Sequenced input: blood, either unsorted or a sorted T cell fraction (not recorded which). These receptors originate from a human donor who was either an allogeneic HSCT recipient or a stem cell or donor lymphocyte infusion donor (not recorded which). It is not recorded whose cells these are; they may come from a transplant donor.

This clonotype was detected a few times. The V and J genes are TRBV7-2 and TRBJ2-1; 10 nucleotides align to TRBD2. This CDR3 has 16 residues. V lost 1 base to trimming and J lost 6 bases; unmatched junction nucleotides: 6. CDR1 and CDR2 (germline): SGHTA, FQGNSA. The CDR3 DNA reads as TGTGCCAGCAGCTTAGAGATCCAGCGGGGGGGCAATGAGCAGTTCTTC. It is translated as CASSLEIQRGGNEQFF.

This clonotype was seen many times. The chain recombines TRBV12-3 or TRBV12-4 with TRBJ1-2, with TRBD1 matching over 10 bases. The CDR3 contains 13 residues. J gave up 6 bases and V 4 bases, and 2 bases lay outside the gene matches. The CDR3 DNA reads TGTGCCAGCAGTTCCGGGACAGGGGATGGCTACACCTTC. This gives the protein CASSSGTGDGYTF.

The rearrangement joins TRBV7-9 to TRBJ2-1; possibly TRBD2 for D (5 bases). Germline CDR1 and CDR2: SEHNR and FQNEAQ (reference sequence). V was cut by 3 bases and J by 5 bases, with 17 bases left in between. The CDR3 totals 16 residues. The CDR3 DNA reads as TGTGCCAGCAGCTTCCGTCACGGGAACATCAACAATGAGCAGTTCTTC. Translation gives CASSFRHGNINNEQFF.

This clonotype has more than one count but fewer than ten. This chain uses TRBV12-3 or TRBV12-4 with TRBJ1-2; TRBD1 agrees at 7 bases. The CDR3 sequence is 13 residues long. V trimming: 0 bases; J trimming: 8 bases; junction bases outside the gene matches: 3. The CDR3 loop is CASSLARGLGYTF. In DNA form, the CDR3 reads TGTGCCAGCAGTTTAGCGAGGGGGCTAGGCTACACCTTC.

This clonotype was counted a few times. V is TRBV12-3 or TRBV12-4 and J is TRBJ1-5, with D perhaps matching TRBD1 (6 bases). V was shortened by 6 bases and J by 2 bases, with 14 bases between the two germline ends. The CDR3 length is 15 residues. The CDR3 loop is CASRPTGMRNQPQHF. The CDR3 nucleotides are TGTGCCAGCAGACCAACAGGGATGCGCAATCAGCCCCAGCATTTT.

The rearrangement joins TRBV20-1 to TRBJ2-7; D gene ambiguous. V was clipped by 5 bases and J by 0 bases, with 11 bases between them. This CDR3 contains 13 residues. Germline CDR1 reads DFQATT; CDR2 reads SNEGSKA (reference sequence). The CDR3: CSAPRTGSYEQYF. The CDR3, as DNA: TGCAGTGCTCCCCGGACCGGCTCCTACGAGCAGTACTTC.

This clonotype occurred a few times. The V call is TRBV20-1, the J call TRBJ1-5, with 9 bases lining up with TRBD1. Germline CDR1 and CDR2: DFQATT and SNEGSKA (reference sequence). The CDR3 loop spans 14 amino acids. Losses at the gene ends were 3 bases for V and 5 bases for J; bases not matched to a gene: 5. In DNA, the CDR3 is TGCAGTGCTAGGACCGGGACAGGGTATCAGCCCCAGCATTTT. This translates into CSARTGTGYQPQHF.

The chain recombines TRBV6-1 with TRBJ1-1; D uncertain. This CDR3 region has 11 residues. Trimming left V 9 bases short and J 7 bases short, with 12 bases between. CDR1 and CDR2 from the germline V gene are MNHNS and SASEGT. The CDR3 spells CARLGPVEAFF. For the CDR3, the DNA is TGTGCCAGGCTGGGTCCCGTTGAAGCTTTCTTT.

The V and J genes are TRBV29-1 and TRBJ1-3; weak D call: TRBD1 (5 bases). The CDR3 loop spans 13 amino acids. Germline V gene sequence: CDR1 SQVTM, CDR2 ANQGSEA. With 3 bases removed from V and 3 bases from J, the gap between germline ends came to 9 bases. For the CDR3, the DNA is TGCAGCGTTGATACTGGGGGTGGAAACACCATATATTTT. It is translated as CSVDTGGGNTIYF. The full variable domain, rest sourced from reference TRBV29-1 and TRBJ1-3, is SAVISQKPSRDICQRGTSLTIQCQVDSQVTMMFWYRQQPGQSLTLIATANQGSEATYESGFVIDKFPISRPNLTFSTLTVSNMSPEDSSIYLCSVDTGGGNTIYFGEGSWLTVV.

The chain has TRBV7-6 and TRBJ2-5; 16 bases align to TRBD2. The CDR3 covers 17 residues. V lost 3 bases and J lost 2; bases outside the gene matches: 3. CDR1 and CDR2 (germline): SGHVS, FNYEAQ. CDR3 sequence: CASSLGTSGGAQETQYF. The CDR3, as DNA: TGTGCCAGCAGCTTGGGGACTAGCGGGGGGGCTCAAGAGACCCAGTACTTC.

This clonotype was observed a handful of times. The genes are TRBV15 and TRBJ2-5; D might be TRBD1 (5 bases). The V end was cut by 0 bases, the J end by 2 bases, with 10 bases between. The CDR3 length is 15 residues. Germline V CDR1 and CDR2: LNHNV, YYDKDF (reference sequence). The CDR3 DNA is TGTGCCACCAGCAGAGATGTGCAGGGACAAGAGACCCAGTACTTC. This sequence encodes CATSRDVQGQETQYF. Using reference TRBV15 and TRBJ2-5 for the parts outside the CDR3, the full variable domain is DAMVIQNPRYQVTQFGKPVTLSCSQTLNHNVMYWYQQKSSQAPKLLFHYYDKDFNNEADTPDNFQSRRPNTSFCFLDIRSPGLGDTAMYLCATSRDVQGQETQYFGPGTRLLVL.

The chain recombines TRBV10-3 with TRBJ1-5, with D maybe TRBD1 (6 bases). V was pared by 8 bases and J by 1 base, with 9 bases between. The germline gives CDR1 ENHRY, CDR2 SYGVKD. The CDR3 has 13 residues. DNA of the CDR3: TGTGCCATCGCGGGACAAAGCAATCAGCCCCAGCATTTT. It translates to CAIAGQSNQPQHF.

The chain joins TRBV14 to TRBJ2-6, with a weak D call TRBD1 (5 bases). The germline V gene has CDR1 SGHDN and CDR2 FVKESK. V gave up 2 bases and J gave up 2 bases, with 13 bases separating them. CDR3 size: 17 residues. The CDR3 is CASSQPRYRTGANVLTF. CDR3 sequence (DNA): TGTGCCAGCAGCCAACCCAGATACAGGACTGGGGCCAACGTCCTGACTTTC.

A word on this clonotype: It may be a read error: a sequence one base away is much more abundant. The chain couples TRBV7-8 to TRBJ2-7; D is unresolved. This CDR3 is 11 amino acids long. V was cut by 4 bases and J by 5 bases, with 6 bases left in between. Per germline, CDR1 SGHVS and CDR2 FQNEAQ. The CDR3 is CASSSAHEQYF. CDR3 nucleotides: TGTGCCAGCAGCTCCGCCCACGAGCAGTACTTC.

This clonotype turned up a few times. The rearrangement joins TRBV20-1 to TRBJ2-7; 8 nucleotides align to TRBD2. Germline loops: CDR1 DFQATT, CDR2 SNEGSKA (reference sequence). The V and J ends lost 5 bases and 2 bases, in that order; junction bases with no gene match: 17. The CDR3 is 17 amino acids. This CDR3 reads CSAPPAPGTRTAYEQYF. The CDR3 DNA reads TGCAGTGCTCCCCCAGCTCCGGGGACTAGGACCGCCTACGAGCAGTACTTC.

The J gene is TRBJ1-5, the V gene TRBV19; 7 positions match TRBD1. The V and J ends lost 6 bases and 5 bases, in that order; junction bases with no gene match: 10. Germline CDR1 LNHDA, CDR2 SQIVND (reference sequence). There are 15 residues in the CDR3. The CDR3 here is CASRPPTGIDQPQHF. The CDR3 DNA reads as TGTGCCAGTAGACCCCCGACAGGGATAGATCAGCCCCAGCATTTT.

To note about this clonotype: The junction and the germline gene differ at one end; a read error may be behind it. This chain uses TRBV14 with TRBJ2-3; the match to TRBD2 covers 11 bases. The CDR3 is made up of 17 amino acids. Looked up from germline, CDR1 is SGHDN and CDR2 is FVKESK. CDR3 coding DNA: TGTGCCAGCAGCCAAGCCTCCCTAGCGGGAGGCGGGGATAGGCAGTATTTT. Residues: CASSQASLAGGGDRQYF.

This chain uses TRBV7-9 with TRBJ2-1; 9 bases are shared with TRBD2. V trimming: 6 bases; J trimming: 4 bases; junction bases outside the gene matches: 13. Germline values: CDR1 SEHNR, CDR2 FQNEAQ (reference sequence). This CDR3 contains 17 residues. Here the CDR3 reads CASSSEGAGGSYNEQFF. The CDR3 DNA reads TGTGCCAGCAGTTCGGAGGGTGCGGGAGGGTCGTACAATGAGCAGTTCTTC. The full variable domain, its missing parts supplied by reference TRBV7-9 and TRBJ2-1, is DTGVSQNPRHKITKRGQNVTFRCDPISEHNRLYWYRQTLGQGPEFLTYFQNEAQLEKSRLLSDRFSAERPKGSFSTLEIQRTEQGDSAMYLCASSSEGAGGSYNEQFFGPGTRLTVL.

V and J are TRBV20-1 and TRBJ1-1; a weak D match, TRBD1 (5 bases). The CDR3 consists of 14 residues. Between the trimmed V and J ends, which lost 2 bases and 0 bases, there was a span of 10 bases. CDR1 is DFQATT, CDR2 SNEGSKA, per germline (reference sequence). The CDR3 here is CSARSGGLNTEAFF. CDR3 DNA sequence: TGCAGTGCTAGATCGGGGGGGTTGAACACTGAAGCTTTCTTT.

This clonotype came up a few times. One end of the junction varies from germline; a read error may be responsible. CDR3 nucleotides: TGTGCCAGCAGGGTCAGACAGGGCGGGGACACTGAAGTTTTCTTT. Residues: CASRVRQGGDTEVFF. This chain uses TRBV12-3 or TRBV12-4 with TRBJ1-1, with 7 bases lining up with TRBD1. This CDR3 has 15 amino acids.

This clonotype was observed a few times. The J gene is TRBJ1-1, the V gene TRBV29-1; D unclear. The CDR3 covers 11 residues. Germline V CDR1 and CDR2: SQVTM, ANQGSEA. Trimming took 4 bases from V and 5 from J, leaving 8 bases between them. Written as DNA, the CDR3 is TGCAGCGTTGCAGAGGGTACTGAAGCTTTCTTT. Translated: CSVAEGTEAFF.

This clonotype was picked up a small number of times. The chain has TRBV20-1 and TRBJ2-3; a weak D match, TRBD2 (6 bases). CDR1 DFQATT and CDR2 SNEGSKA come from the germline V gene (reference sequence). Trimming cost V 0 bases and J 7 bases, with 11 bases left between them. The CDR3 runs 13 residues. CDR3 residues: CSARDLAQHTQYF. CDR3 DNA: TGCAGTGCTAGAGATCTAGCGCAGCATACGCAGTATTTT.

This clonotype turned up a few times. V usage is TRBV7-2 and J usage is TRBJ1-2; 9 bases are a match to TRBD1. From germline, CDR1 is SGHTA and CDR2 FQGNSA. V gave up 3 bases and J gave up 4 bases; unmatched junction bases: 9. The CDR3 has 16 residues. CDR3 in amino acids: CASSLLQGAPIYGYTF. DNA of the CDR3: TGTGCCAGCAGCTTGTTACAGGGGGCGCCGATCTATGGCTACACCTTC.

The chain uses TRBV7-8 and TRBJ1-6; unclear D gene. Germline CDR1 and CDR2: SGHVS and FQNEAQ. V dropped 2 bases and J dropped 14 bases, with 28 bases sitting between them. This CDR3 is 18 amino acids long. The CDR3 is CASSLLEEGLTPSSSLHF. DNA for the CDR3: TGTGCCAGCAGCTTATTGGAAGAGGGTCTCACCCCAAGTTCGTCCCTCCACTTT.

There are a few counts of this clonotype. This chain connects TRBV28 to TRBJ1-5; 12 positions match TRBD1. This CDR3 contains 17 residues. Germline V lookup: CDR1 MDHEN, CDR2 SYDVKM. V shed 7 bases, J shed 0 bases, and the junction held 7 bases outside the gene matches. Here the CDR3 reads CASMAGQGAHSNQPQHF. CDR3 nucleotide sequence: TGTGCCAGCATGGCGGGACAGGGGGCCCATAGCAATCAGCCCCAGCATTTT.

In this sample, this clonotype turned up a few times. V gene TRBV29-1 combines with J gene TRBJ1-4; 10 bases fit TRBD1. In germline, CDR1 is SQVTM, CDR2 ANQGSEA. This CDR3 spans 16 amino acids. Germline trimming cut 8 bases from V and 2 bases from J; bases unmatched to any gene: 11. Written as DNA, the CDR3 is TGCAGCATCAGAAGGGACAGGGGTTTGACTAATGAAAAACTGTTTTTT. Translation gives CSIRRDRGLTNEKLFF.